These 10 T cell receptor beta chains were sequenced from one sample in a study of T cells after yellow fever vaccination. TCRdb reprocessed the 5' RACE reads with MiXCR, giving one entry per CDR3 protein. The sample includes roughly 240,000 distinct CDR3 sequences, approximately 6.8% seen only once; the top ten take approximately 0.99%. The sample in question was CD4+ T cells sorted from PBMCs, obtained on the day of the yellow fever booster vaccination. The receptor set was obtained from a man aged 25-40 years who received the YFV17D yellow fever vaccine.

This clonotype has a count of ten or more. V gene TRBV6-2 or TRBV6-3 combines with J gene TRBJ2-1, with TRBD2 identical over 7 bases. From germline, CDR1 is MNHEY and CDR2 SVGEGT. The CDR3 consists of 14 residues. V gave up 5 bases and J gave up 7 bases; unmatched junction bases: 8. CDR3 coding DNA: TGTGCCAGCAGTCCCCACGGGCGGGAGAATGAGCAGTTCTTC. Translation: CASSPHGRENEQFF.

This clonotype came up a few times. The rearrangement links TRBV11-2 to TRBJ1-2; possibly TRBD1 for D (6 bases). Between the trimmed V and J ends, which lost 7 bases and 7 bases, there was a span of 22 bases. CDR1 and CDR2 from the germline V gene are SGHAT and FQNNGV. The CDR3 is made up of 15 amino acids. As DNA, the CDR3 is TGTGCCAGCACAGGATTGCGGGGGCGGTCTTTTGGCTACACCTTC. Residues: CASTGLRGRSFGYTF. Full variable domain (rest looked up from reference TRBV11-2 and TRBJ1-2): EAGVAQSPRYKIIEKRQSVAFWCNPISGHATLYWYQQILGQGPKLLIQFQNNGVVDDSQLPKDRFSAERLKGVDSTLKIQPAKLEDSAVYLCASTGLRGRSFGYTFGSGTRLTVV.

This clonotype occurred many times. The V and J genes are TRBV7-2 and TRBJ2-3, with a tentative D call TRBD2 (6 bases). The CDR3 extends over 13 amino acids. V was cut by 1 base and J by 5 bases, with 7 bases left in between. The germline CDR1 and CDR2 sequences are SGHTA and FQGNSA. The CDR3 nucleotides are TGTGCCAGCAGCTTAGGCGGGGAAGATACGCAGTATTTT. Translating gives CASSLGGEDTQYF.

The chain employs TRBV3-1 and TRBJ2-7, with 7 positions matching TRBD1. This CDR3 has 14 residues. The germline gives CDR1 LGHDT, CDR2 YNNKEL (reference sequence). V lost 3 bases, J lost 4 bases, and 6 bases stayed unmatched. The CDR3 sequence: CASSQGQYIYEQYF. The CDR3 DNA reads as TGTGCCAGCAGCCAGGGACAGTACATTTACGAGCAGTACTTC.

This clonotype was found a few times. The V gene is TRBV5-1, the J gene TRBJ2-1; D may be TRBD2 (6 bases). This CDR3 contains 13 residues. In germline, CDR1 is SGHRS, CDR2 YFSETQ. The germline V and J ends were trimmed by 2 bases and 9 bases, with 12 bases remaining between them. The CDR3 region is CASSFSGVGEQFF. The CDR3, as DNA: TGCGCCAGCAGCTTCTCGGGAGTTGGTGAGCAGTTCTTC.

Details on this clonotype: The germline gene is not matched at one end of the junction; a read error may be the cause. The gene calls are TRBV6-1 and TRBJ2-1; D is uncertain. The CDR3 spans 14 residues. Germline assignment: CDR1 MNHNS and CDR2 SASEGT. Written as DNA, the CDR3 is TGTGCCAGCAGGGGCACCCCCTCCTACAATGAGCACTTCTTC. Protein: CASRGTPSYNEHFF.

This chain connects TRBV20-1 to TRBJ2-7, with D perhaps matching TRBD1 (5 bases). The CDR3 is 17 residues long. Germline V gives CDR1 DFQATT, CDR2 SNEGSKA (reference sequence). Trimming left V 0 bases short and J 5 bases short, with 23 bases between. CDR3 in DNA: TGCAGTGCTAGAGACGCGATATTTCTACAGACGACAGACGAGCAGTACTTC. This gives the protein CSARDAIFLQTTDEQYF.

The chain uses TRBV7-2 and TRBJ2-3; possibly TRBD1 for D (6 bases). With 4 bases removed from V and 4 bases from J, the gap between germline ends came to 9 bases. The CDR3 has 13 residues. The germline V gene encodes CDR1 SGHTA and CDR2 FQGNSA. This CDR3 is CASSYQGPDTQYF. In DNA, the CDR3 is TGTGCCAGCAGCTATCAGGGGCCAGATACGCAGTATTTT.

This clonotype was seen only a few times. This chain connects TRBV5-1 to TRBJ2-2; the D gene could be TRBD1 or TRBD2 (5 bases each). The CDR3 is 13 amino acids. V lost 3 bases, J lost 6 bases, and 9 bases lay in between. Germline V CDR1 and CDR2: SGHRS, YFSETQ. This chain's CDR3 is CASSWDGAGELFF. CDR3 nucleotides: TGCGCCAGCAGCTGGGACGGAGCCGGGGAGCTGTTTTTT.

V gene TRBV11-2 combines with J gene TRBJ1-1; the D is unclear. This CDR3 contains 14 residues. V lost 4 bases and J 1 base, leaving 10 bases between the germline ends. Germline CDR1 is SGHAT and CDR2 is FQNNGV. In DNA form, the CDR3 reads TGTGCCAGCAGCTCTCATCGAACGAACACTGAAGCTTTCTTT. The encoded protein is CASSSHRTNTEAFF.